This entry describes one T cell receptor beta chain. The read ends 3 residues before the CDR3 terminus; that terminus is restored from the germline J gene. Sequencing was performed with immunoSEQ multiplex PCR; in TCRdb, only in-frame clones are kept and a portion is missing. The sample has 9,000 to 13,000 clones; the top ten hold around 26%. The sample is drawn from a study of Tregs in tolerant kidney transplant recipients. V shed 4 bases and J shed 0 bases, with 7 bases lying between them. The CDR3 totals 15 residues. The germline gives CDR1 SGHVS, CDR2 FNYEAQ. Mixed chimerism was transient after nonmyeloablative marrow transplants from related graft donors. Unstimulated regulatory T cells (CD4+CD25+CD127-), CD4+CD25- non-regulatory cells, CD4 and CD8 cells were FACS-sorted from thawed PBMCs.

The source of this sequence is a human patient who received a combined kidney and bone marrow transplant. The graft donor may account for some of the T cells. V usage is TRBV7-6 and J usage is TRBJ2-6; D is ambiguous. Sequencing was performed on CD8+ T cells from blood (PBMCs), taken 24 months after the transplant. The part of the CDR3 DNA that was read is TGTGCCAGCAGCTCACTTAACTCTGGGGCCAACGTC. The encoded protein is CASSSLNSGANV. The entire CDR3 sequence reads CASSSLNSGANVLTF.